This TCR beta chain was identified in a study of CD8 T cells in ankylosing spondylitis. Study-wide findings and caveats: The study identified a TCR beta motif of under ten highly homologous variants that appeared characteristic of ankylosing spondylitis blood. Past research had described some motif variants in reactive arthritis synovial fluid and blood. In ankylosing spondylitis patients, matched synovial fluid reportedly showed significant enrichment of disease-linked clones.

There are 14 residues in the CDR3. V lost 10 bases, J lost 4 bases, and 5 bases stayed unmatched. The germline V gene encodes CDR1 MDHEN and CDR2 SYDVKM. Via MiXCR, TCRdb re-called the 5' RACE reads, giving one row per CDR3 protein. The sample has almost 400,000 distinct CDR3 sequences; around 24% are singletons. This clonotype occurred a few times. Its antigen is still unknown. The receptor's source is a male donor with ankylosing spondylitis. Material: blood, either unsorted or a sorted T cell fraction (not recorded which). The rearrangement links TRBV28 to TRBJ2-2; 11 positions match TRBD1. The CDR3 sequence is CATPGTGGTGELFF. In DNA form, the CDR3 reads TGTGCCACTCCCGGGACAGGGGGCACCGGGGAGCTGTTTTTT. Complete variable domain (other parts from reference TRBV28 and TRBJ2-2): DVKVTQSSRYLVKRTGEKVFLECVQDMDHENMFWYRQDPGLGLRLIYFSYDVKMKEKGDIPEGYSVSREKKERFSLILESASTNQTSMYLCATPGTGGTGELFFGEGSRLTVL.